Shown below are 29 T cell receptor beta chains from a single sample sequenced in a study of shared clonotypes between healthy human individuals. Profiling relied on immunoSEQ multiplex PCR, and the TCRdb table lists in-frame clones only, not all of them. This repertoire shows some 2,500,000 clones, over 85% found once; its top ten account for roughly 0.39%. The specimen sequenced was naive CD4+ T cells from PBMCs. The subset here: CD45RA+ positively selected. The receptors shown here come from a man in his late teens or twenties in good health. Some clones in this sample may be carry-over from other donors' samples.

The rearrangement uses TRBV19 and TRBJ1-3; no clear D gene. Germline V gene lookup returns CDR1 LNHDA and CDR2 SQIVND (reference sequence). CDR3 length: 16 residues. Trimming removed 3 bases at V and 3 bases at J, with 15 bases between. CDR3 DNA sequence: TGTGCCAGTAGTATGGTGGAGGCCTTCCTTGGAAACACCATATATTTT. Protein: CASSMVEAFLGNTIYF.

J is TRBJ2-3 and V is TRBV30; D is ambiguous. There are 15 residues in the CDR3. Trimming pared 3 bases from V and 1 base from J, leaving 14 bases between. In germline, CDR1 is GTSNPN, CDR2 SVGIG (reference sequence). The CDR3 protein is CAWRSGRIRTDTQYF. The CDR3 nucleotides read TGTGCCTGGAGGTCTGGAAGGATACGCACAGATACGCAGTATTTT.

The chain combines TRBV28 with TRBJ1-2; 7 nucleotides agree with TRBD1. The length of the CDR3 is 12 residues. The V gene's germline CDR1 is MDHEN and CDR2 SYDVKM. With V trimmed by 5 bases and J by 8 bases, 5 bases remained unmatched. As DNA, the CDR3 is TGTGCCAGCAGTCCTACAGGGGCAGGCTACACCTTC. Translating it yields CASSPTGAGYTF.

The V and J genes are TRBV6-6 and TRBJ1-1; D unclear. The germline V and J ends were trimmed by 11 bases and 5 bases, with 18 bases remaining between them. The CDR3 sequence is 13 residues long. Germline CDR1 reads MNHNY; CDR2 reads SVGAGI (reference sequence). For the CDR3, the DNA is TGTGCCTCAAACACCCAATTGGGGACTGAAGCTTTCTTT. Its translation is CASNTQLGTEAFF.

Details on this clone: Other DNA sequences within the sample encode an identical CDR3. The V gene is TRBV28, the J gene TRBJ1-2; 11 bases are shared with TRBD1. Trimming removed 9 bases from V and 7 bases from J; junction bases left unmatched: 10. The CDR3 extends over 14 amino acids. Germline loops: CDR1 MDHEN, CDR2 SYDVKM. The CDR3 DNA is TGTGCCAGTAGTATGCTGGGACAGGGGGTTGGCTACACCTTC. It is translated as CASSMLGQGVGYTF.

The chain carries TRBV5-1 and TRBJ2-3, with 9 bases that match TRBD2. Germline CDR1 is SGHRS and CDR2 is YFSETQ. V trimming: 2 bases; J trimming: 9 bases; junction bases outside the gene matches: 10. This CDR3 has 15 residues. For the CDR3, the DNA is TGCGCCAGCAGCTTCCTAGCGGGGAGTGCCGGCACGCAGTATTTT. As protein: CASSFLAGSAGTQYF.

This sequence joins TRBV23-1 and TRBJ2-7; D uncertain. TRBV23-1 is noted as an ORF with a role that remains uncertain. Trimming took off 0 bases at V and 2 bases at J, with 20 bases between the two ends. The CDR3 covers 18 residues. The CDR3 is CASSQSCPGQFNAYEQYF. The CDR3 nucleotides read TGCGCCAGCAGTCAATCGTGCCCCGGGCAGTTTAACGCCTACGAGCAGTACTTC.

This rearrangement joins TRBV19 to TRBJ2-7; no clear D gene. The CDR3 has 14 amino acids. From germline, CDR1 is LNHDA and CDR2 SQIVND (reference sequence). V dropped 3 bases and J dropped 2 bases, with 11 bases sitting between them. CDR3 in DNA: TGTGCCAGTAGTATGTATGGTATCACCTACGAGCAGTACTTC. Protein product: CASSMYGITYEQYF.

This clone showed up just a few times. This same CDR3 is encoded by further DNA sequences in the sample. The chain is built from TRBV5-1 and TRBJ1-2; weak D call: TRBD1 (5 bases). From germline, CDR1 is SGHRS and CDR2 YFSETQ. V lost 0 bases to trimming and J lost 4 bases, with 7 bases between them. This CDR3 region has 13 residues. The CDR3 protein is CASSLADSYGYTF. The CDR3 bases are TGCGCCAGCAGCTTGGCCGACAGCTATGGCTACACCTTC.

About this clone: The sample contains more than one DNA sequence encoding this CDR3. The V call is TRBV18, the J call TRBJ2-7; possibly TRBD1 for D (5 bases). Germline values: CDR1 KGHSH, CDR2 LQKENI. This CDR3 contains 14 residues. V lost 0 bases and J 3 bases, leaving 9 bases between the germline ends. CDR3 DNA sequence: TGTGCCAGCTCACCACCGGCAGGGAACTACGAGCAGTACTTC. Its protein is CASSPPAGNYEQYF.

The table lists this clone with a count of one. CDR3 nucleotide sequence: TGCGCCAGCATCCCAGGTGGGGGCAGTGGCACCGGGGAGCTGTTTTTT. Translation: CASIPGGGSGTGELFF. J is TRBJ2-2 and V is TRBV5-1; D perhaps matches TRBD1 (6 bases). The CDR3 consists of 16 residues. V lost 6 bases and J 4 bases, leaving 19 bases between the germline ends. Germline V gene lookup returns CDR1 SGHRS and CDR2 YFSETQ.

V gene TRBV19 combines with J gene TRBJ2-7; 10 bases align to TRBD1. The germline gives CDR1 LNHDA, CDR2 SQIVND (reference sequence). There are 15 residues in the CDR3. With 7 bases clipped from V and 0 bases from J, the junction kept 6 bases outside the gene matches. CDR3 coding DNA: TGTGCCAGTACCCCCGGACAGGGGGTCTCCTACGAGCAGTACTTC. Translation: CASTPGQGVSYEQYF.

About this clone: Because the CDR3's place on the DNA is in doubt, the DNA is left out and the CDR3 is given as listed by TCRdb. The chain uses TRBV21-1 and TRBJ2-5; TRBD2 was called by the table and not checked on the DNA. TRBV21-1 constitutes a pseudogene. Both ends counted, the CDR3 spans 16 residues. The chain's CDR3 is CASSMVGDGSVETQYF.

The CDR3 nucleotides read TGTGCCAGCAGCCAGGGGGCGAACTATGGCTACACCTTC. It translates to CASSQGANYGYTF. V is TRBV7-9 and J is TRBJ1-2, with TRBD1 matching 8 bases. The V gene end was trimmed by 5 bases and the J gene end by 2 bases; junction bases not matched to a gene: 1. The length of the CDR3 is 13 residues. The germline V gene has CDR1 SEHNR and CDR2 FQNEAQ (reference sequence).

The chain recombines TRBV6-5 with TRBJ2-7; D possibly matches TRBD1 or TRBD2 (6 bases each). Germline values: CDR1 MNHEY, CDR2 SVGAGI. The length of the CDR3 is 14 residues. V gave up 2 bases and J gave up 5 bases, with 13 bases separating them. This CDR3 reads CASSYVRGHDEQYF. DNA for the CDR3: TGTGCCAGCAGTTACGTTCGGGGGCACGACGAGCAGTACTTC.

Note on this clone: This sample includes further DNA sequences coding for the same CDR3. The chain has TRBV5-1 and TRBJ2-3; the D is unclear. V was pared by 0 bases and J by 6 bases, with 8 bases between. The CDR3 is 13 residues long. The V gene's germline CDR1 is SGHRS and CDR2 YFSETQ. CDR3: CASSLASRDTQYF. Written as DNA, the CDR3 is TGCGCCAGCAGCTTGGCCTCCAGGGATACGCAGTATTTT.

The V call is TRBV6-5, the J call TRBJ1-5; no reliable D call. With 2 bases removed from V and 1 base from J, the gap between germline ends came to 9 bases. Germline V gives CDR1 MNHEY, CDR2 SVGAGI. The length of the CDR3 is 15 residues. This CDR3 reads CASSYRPSSNQPQHF. DNA for the CDR3: TGTGCCAGCAGTTACCGACCCAGCAGCAATCAGCCCCAGCATTTT.

The genes are TRBV28 and TRBJ2-1, with TRBD2 matching 13 bases. The length of the CDR3 is 15 residues. Germline CDR1 is MDHEN and CDR2 is SYDVKM. After removal of 5 bases from V and 8 bases from J, the junction contained 6 bases not matched to a gene. The CDR3 DNA reads TGTGCCAGCAGTCCCCGGACTAGCGGGGGCGATGAGCAGTTCTTC. This encodes CASSPRTSGGDEQFF.

The chain joins TRBV5-1 to TRBJ2-2; TRBD2 might be the D (6 bases). Trimming took off 3 bases at V and 3 bases at J, with 12 bases between the two ends. This CDR3 spans 15 amino acids. Germline lookup yields CDR1 SGHRS and CDR2 YFSETQ. CDR3 DNA sequence: TGCGCCAGCAGCTGGTCGGGACTGGACACCGGGGAGCTGTTTTTT. This translates into CASSWSGLDTGELFF.

The chain uses TRBV28 and TRBJ1-5, with 7 nucleotides matching TRBD1. The CDR3 totals 15 residues. V lost 2 bases, J lost 4 bases, and 5 bases stayed unmatched. In germline, CDR1 is MDHEN, CDR2 SYDVKM. DNA for the CDR3: TGTGCCAGCAGTTTAGTGGACAGGCATAATCAGCCCCAGCATTTT. This gives the protein CASSLVDRHNQPQHF.

The chain is built from TRBV4-1 and TRBJ1-6, with a tentative D call TRBD1 (5 bases). Trimming took 4 bases from V and 4 from J, leaving 8 bases between them. CDR1 and CDR2 (germline): MGHRA, YSYEKL. The CDR3 is 14 residues long. The CDR3: CASSRDGYNSPLHF. The DNA of the CDR3 is TGCGCCAGCAGCCGGGACGGTTATAATTCACCCCTCCACTTT.

V usage is TRBV7-8 and J usage is TRBJ2-5; D gene ambiguous. The J call may not be correct, given that the DNA end is closer to TRBJ2-7. Germline lookup yields CDR1 SGHVS and CDR2 FQNEAQ. The CDR3 spans 14 residues. The CDR3 DNA sequence: TGTGCCAGCAGCAAGGCTACCCGCTCCTACGAGCAGTACTTC. This gives the protein CASSKATRSYEQYF.

This chain connects TRBV5-5 to TRBJ2-3; weak D call: TRBD2 (6 bases). The V end was cut by 0 bases, the J end by 0 bases, with 11 bases between. This CDR3 has 16 residues. The V gene's germline CDR1 is SGHKS and CDR2 YYEKEE (reference sequence). The CDR3 loop reads CASSLESGRSTDTQYF. DNA for the CDR3: TGTGCCAGCAGCTTGGAGAGCGGGCGAAGCACAGATACGCAGTATTTT.

The sample holds one count of this clone. For the CDR3, the DNA is TGTGCCAGCCCCATACGACCTAATGAAAAACTGTTTTTT. Translating it yields CASPIRPNEKLFF. The rearrangement joins TRBV19 to TRBJ1-4; no reliable D call. The CDR3 sequence is 13 residues long. CDR1 LNHDA and CDR2 SQIVND come from the germline V gene (reference sequence). Trimming took 9 bases from V and 3 from J, leaving 11 bases between them.

This chain's CDR3 is CATSRSGGEGEKLFF. In DNA form, the CDR3 reads TGTGCCACCAGCAGATCCGGGGGGGAGGGTGAAAAACTGTTTTTT. The chain couples TRBV15 to TRBJ1-4; D possibly corresponds to TRBD1 (5 bases). This CDR3 comprises 15 residues. Looked up from germline, CDR1 is LNHNV and CDR2 is YYDKDF (reference sequence). With 2 bases removed from V and 7 bases from J, the gap between germline ends came to 14 bases.

The chain uses TRBV5-5 and TRBJ2-1; possibly TRBD2 for D (6 bases). This CDR3 is 15 amino acids long. The V end lost 0 bases, the J end lost 6 bases, and 13 bases lay between the germline ends. Germline values: CDR1 SGHKS, CDR2 YYEKEE (reference sequence). DNA of the CDR3: TGTGCCAGCAGCTTGGCGTTTGGGACTGGCAATGAGCAGTTCTTC. This codes for CASSLAFGTGNEQFF.

This clone was recorded once. This sequence joins TRBV7-8 and TRBJ2-1; possible D gene TRBD2, 5 bases. The V end was cut by 1 base, the J end by 9 bases, with 13 bases between. The CDR3 loop spans 14 amino acids. The V gene's germline CDR1 is SGHVS and CDR2 FQNEAQ. The CDR3 DNA sequence: TGTGCCAGCAGCTTAGGTCCTAGCCGTGGTGAGCAGTTCTTC. Translated, it gives CASSLGPSRGEQFF.

This chain connects TRBV10-3 to TRBJ2-1, with 9 bases matching TRBD1. The trim removed 10 bases at V and 4 bases at J, leaving 8 bases unmatched. In germline, CDR1 is ENHRY, CDR2 SYGVKD. CDR3 length equals 14 residues. The CDR3 here is CASYPGQGYNEQFF. The CDR3 coding sequence is TGTGCCAGCTACCCGGGACAGGGTTACAATGAGCAGTTCTTC.

The CDR3 nucleotides are TGTGCCAGCTCACCGGACAGGATCCTTCAGCCCCAGCATTTT. Protein sequence: CASSPDRILQPQHF. The chain joins TRBV18 to TRBJ1-5; 7 bases are shared with TRBD1. After removal of 3 bases from V and 6 bases from J, the junction contained 5 bases not matched to a gene. The CDR3 covers 14 residues. Germline V gene sequence: CDR1 KGHSH, CDR2 LQKENI.